Below are 18 T cell receptor beta chains sequenced from a single sample in a study of T cells in women clearing cervical HPV infection. Produced via immunoSEQ multiplex PCR; TCRdb's table is partial and in-frame only. Its table records more than 40,000 clones. Material: blood buffy coat. These receptor sequences come from a woman between 18 and 75 years old with a cervical HPV16 infection that either progressed to CIN3+ or cleared (not recorded which).

Remarks on this clone: The read halts 3 residues ahead of the CDR3 end, with the missing end drawn from the germline J gene. The V call is TRBV19, the J call TRBJ1-1; D uncertain. This CDR3 contains 16 residues. Trimming cost V 4 bases and J 1 base, with 16 bases left between them. Germline loops: CDR1 LNHDA, CDR2 SQIVND (reference sequence). The CDR3 sequence is CASSNGVGRANTEAFF. The covered CDR3 bases are TGTGCCAGTAGTAACGGGGTAGGGCGGGCGAACACTGAA.

The CDR3 sequence is CASSWGVGRAETQYF. CDR3 bases read: TGCGCCAGCAGCTGGGGCGTAGGCAGGGCGGAGACC. The rearrangement links TRBV5-1 to TRBJ2-5, with a tentative D call TRBD1 (5 bases). The CDR3 is cut off 3 residues early in the read; its end comes from the germline J gene. CDR3 length equals 15 residues. CDR1 SGHRS and CDR2 YFSETQ come from the germline V gene. V lost 3 bases to trimming and J lost 5 bases, with 17 bases between them.

To note about this clone: Read sequence stops 3 residues before the CDR3 end, and the germline J gene provides the missing end. The chain links TRBV5-5 to TRBJ2-3, with D possibly matching TRBD1 (5 bases). Germline CDR1 reads SGHKS; CDR2 reads YYEKEE (reference sequence). This CDR3 has 15 amino acids. The CDR3 spells CASSLSRGRNQPQYF. The part of the CDR3 DNA that was read is TGTGCCAGCAGCTTGAGTAGGGGAAGGAATCAGCCG.

With respect to this clone: The observed sequence ends 3 residues before the CDR3 terminus, with the missing tail filled in from the germline J gene. The rearrangement uses TRBV19 and TRBJ2-3; 7 bases map to TRBD2. The CDR3 contains 15 residues. From germline, CDR1 is LNHDA and CDR2 SQIVND (reference sequence). Trimming cost V 1 base and J 7 bases; bases outside gene matches: 8. The covered CDR3 bases are TGTGCCAGTAGTATAGGCGGGGGTCGGACGCATACG. Its translation: CASSIGGGRTHT. The complete CDR3 protein is CASSIGGGRTHTQYF.

Regarding this clone: The read terminates 3 residues ahead of where the CDR3 ends, so the germline J gene completes it. The rearrangement uses TRBV4-2 and TRBJ2-1, with 8 nucleotides matching TRBD2. The CDR3 contains 17 residues. Trimming at V came to 4 bases and at J to 0 bases, leaving 8 bases not matched to a gene. Looked up from germline, CDR1 is LGHNA and CDR2 is YNFKEQ. Incomplete CDR3 DNA: TGTGCCAGCAGCCTACGAACCGGGACTAGCTCCTACAATGAG. Its translation: CASSLRTGTSSYNE. In full, the CDR3 reads CASSLRTGTSSYNEQFF.

As to this clone: Read data end 3 residues before the CDR3 end; the end is taken from the germline J gene. The chain links TRBV18 to TRBJ1-2, with 9 bases matching TRBD1. The germline CDR1 and CDR2 sequences are KGHSH and LQKENI. The CDR3 totals 19 residues. The CDR3 spells CASSPGVTGGAQMTYDYTF. CDR3 DNA (partial): TGTGCCAGCTCACCAGGGGTAACAGGGGGCGCCCAGATGACCTACGAC.

About this clone: The CDR3 end falls 3 residues outside the read, so it is completed with the germline J gene. The chain carries TRBV4-1 and TRBJ2-3; a possible D gene is TRBD2 (5 bases). Germline V gene sequence: CDR1 MGHRA, CDR2 YSYEKL. This CDR3 has 15 residues. V shed 0 bases and J shed 4 bases, with 11 bases lying between them. The sequenced part of the CDR3 DNA is TGCGCCAGCAGCCAAGATCCCTTAGCGTCAGATACG. It yields the protein CASSQDPLASDT. The entire CDR3 sequence reads CASSQDPLASDTQYF.

Remarks on this clone: The read terminates 3 residues before the CDR3 end, so the remaining end is supplied by the germline J gene. The chain couples TRBV6-1 to TRBJ2-7, with TRBD1 as a possible D gene (6 bases). Germline loops: CDR1 MNHNS, CDR2 SASEGT. Trimming cost V 2 bases and J 4 bases, with 15 bases left between them. This CDR3 is 15 amino acids long. The sequenced CDR3 bases are TGTGCCAGCAGTGAATCTGCAGGGGTAGTATACGAG. As protein: CASSESAGVVYE. The complete CDR3 sequence is CASSESAGVVYEQYF.

A remark on this clone: The CDR3 end falls 3 residues outside the read, so it is completed with the germline J gene. The chain is built from TRBV20-1 and TRBJ2-3, with TRBD1 identical over 8 bases. Germline loops: CDR1 DFQATT, CDR2 SNEGSKA (reference sequence). CDR3 length: 14 amino acids. The sequenced part of the CDR3 DNA is TGCAGTGCCGTGGGGACAGGCCAGCATCAGCCG. Protein sequence: CSAVGTGQHQP. The complete CDR3 reads CSAVGTGQHQPQYF.

Concerning this clone: The observed sequence ends 3 residues before the CDR3 terminus, with the missing tail filled in from the germline J gene. This chain links TRBV13 with TRBJ1-2; TRBD1 matches 10 bases. The V gene's germline CDR1 is PRHDT and CDR2 FYEKMQ (reference sequence). This CDR3 has 13 residues. After removal of 6 bases from V and 5 bases from J, the junction contained 3 bases not matched to a gene. Here the CDR3 reads CASRPGQGYGYTF. The sequenced CDR3 bases are TGTGCCAGCAGGCCGGGACAGGGGTATGGC.

Concerning this clone itself: The DNA ends 3 residues before the CDR3 does, and the rest of the CDR3 is filled in from the germline J gene. The gene calls are TRBV28 and TRBJ1-1; D gene ambiguous. This CDR3 spans 12 amino acids. The germline CDR1 and CDR2 sequences are MDHEN and SYDVKM. V lost 2 bases and J lost 3, with 4 bases in between. The CDR3 spells CASSLPYTEAFF. The DNA read from the CDR3 is TGTGCCAGCAGTTTACCATACACTGAA.

Details on this clone: Read sequence stops 3 residues before the CDR3 end, and the germline J gene provides the missing end. This chain joins TRBV6-8 and TRBJ1-1, with D perhaps matching TRBD1 (5 bases). The V end lost 8 bases, the J end lost 0 bases, and 13 bases lay between the germline ends. CDR1 MNHGY and CDR2 SAAAGT come from the germline V gene. CDR3 length equals 14 residues. The CDR3 reads CASRGDRVNTEAFF. Incomplete CDR3 DNA: TGTGCCAGCCGAGGGGATAGGGTGAACACTGAA.

To note about this clone: From the germline J gene comes the end of the CDR3, since the read stops 3 residues before it. This sequence joins TRBV10-3 and TRBJ2-7, with a weak D call TRBD1 (6 bases). The CDR3 covers 14 residues. CDR1 and CDR2 from the germline V gene are ENHRY and SYGVKD. The V gene lost 4 bases and the J gene lost 0 bases, with 10 bases spanning the gap. The DNA read from the CDR3 is TGTGCCATCAGTGGCACAGGGACCTCCTACGAG. It is translated as CAISGTGTSYE. The entire CDR3 protein is CAISGTGTSYEQYF.

Comment on this clone: The read finishes 3 residues shy of the CDR3 end, and the germline J gene is used to complete it. The chain carries TRBV11-2 and TRBJ2-7, with D possibly TRBD2 on 6 matching bases. Looked up from germline, CDR1 is SGHAT and CDR2 is FQNNGV. Trimming took 6 bases from V and 1 from J, leaving 10 bases between them. The CDR3 length is 13 residues. The sequenced part of the CDR3 DNA is TGTGCCAGCAGTAAAGGGACTTCCTACGAG. This translates into CASSKGTSYE. The full CDR3 reads CASSKGTSYEQYF.

Notes on this clone: The CDR3 end falls 3 residues outside the read, so it is completed with the germline J gene. The chain is built from TRBV7-9 and TRBJ1-4; a weak D match, TRBD1 (6 bases). Germline values: CDR1 SEHNR, CDR2 FQNEAQ (reference sequence). The CDR3 loop spans 15 amino acids. CDR3 bases read: TGTGCCAGCAGCTCACACAGGGCCTCCAATTCACCA. Protein sequence: CASSSHRASNSP. From start to end, the CDR3 is CASSSHRASNSPLFF.

Details on this clone: Read data end 3 residues before the CDR3 end; the end is taken from the germline J gene. The chain couples TRBV19 to TRBJ1-2; TRBD1 aligns across 7 bases. The CDR3 sequence is 15 residues long. V was pared by 1 base and J by 5 bases, with 7 bases of the junction left unmatched. The germline CDR1 and CDR2 sequences are LNHDA and SQIVND (reference sequence). The CDR3 sequence is CASSIAAGGYYGYTF. The CDR3 DNA, read in part, is TGTGCCAGTAGTATAGCTGCAGGGGGTTATTATGGC.

CDR3 DNA (partial): TGTGCCAGCTCCCCAAGCGAAGGCAGTTCCTACAATGAG. Amino acids: CASSPSEGSSYNE. The complete CDR3 reads CASSPSEGSSYNEQFF. The chain employs TRBV18 and TRBJ2-1; no definite D call. The read terminates 3 residues before the CDR3 end, so the remaining end is supplied by the germline J gene. CDR1 is KGHSH, CDR2 LQKENI, per germline. The V gene lost 6 bases and the J gene lost 1 base, with 16 bases spanning the gap. CDR3 length: 16 amino acids.

As for this clone: The DNA ends 3 residues before the CDR3 does, and the rest of the CDR3 is filled in from the germline J gene. V gene TRBV27 combines with J gene TRBJ2-1; TRBD1 matches 7 bases. From germline, CDR1 is MNHEY and CDR2 SMNVEV (reference sequence). J lost 2 bases, V lost 0 bases, and 1 base had no gene match. This CDR3 contains 15 residues. The CDR3 region is CASSLSGTAYNEQFF. CDR3 bases read: TGTGCCAGCAGTTTATCGGGGACAGCCTACAATGAG.